The following is a T cell receptor (beta chain) sequence with its context. Its antigen is not known. This specimen comes from a study of T-cell memory formation after mild COVID-19. The overall study: The two donors had largely donor-specific TCR clusters.

The CDR3 has 12 amino acids. With 4 bases removed from V and 7 bases from J, the gap between germline ends came to 13 bases. Germline lookup yields CDR1 SQVTM and CDR2 ANQGSEA. Notes on the study in general: Detection of some responders pre-infection suggested pre-existing cross-reactive memory T cells participated. From day 15 to 85, contracting clones were balanced between CD4 and CD8, whereas later expanders leaned toward CD4+.

TCRdb reanalysed the 5' RACE reads using MiXCR and keeps one entry per CDR3 protein. This sample has around 200,000 distinct CDR3 sequences, with roughly a tenth found just once. The receptor comes from a man between 18 and 35 years old who had mild COVID-19 (a few samples of this study predate the infection). Cell type and time point are not known. Input material: PBMCs or a T cell subset sorted from them (not recorded which). The chain links TRBV29-1 to TRBJ2-5, with D perhaps being TRBD1 or TRBD2 (6 bases each). This CDR3 reads CSVVRGPLTQYF. The CDR3, as DNA: TGCAGCGTTGTCCGGGGGCCATTGACCCAGTACTTC.